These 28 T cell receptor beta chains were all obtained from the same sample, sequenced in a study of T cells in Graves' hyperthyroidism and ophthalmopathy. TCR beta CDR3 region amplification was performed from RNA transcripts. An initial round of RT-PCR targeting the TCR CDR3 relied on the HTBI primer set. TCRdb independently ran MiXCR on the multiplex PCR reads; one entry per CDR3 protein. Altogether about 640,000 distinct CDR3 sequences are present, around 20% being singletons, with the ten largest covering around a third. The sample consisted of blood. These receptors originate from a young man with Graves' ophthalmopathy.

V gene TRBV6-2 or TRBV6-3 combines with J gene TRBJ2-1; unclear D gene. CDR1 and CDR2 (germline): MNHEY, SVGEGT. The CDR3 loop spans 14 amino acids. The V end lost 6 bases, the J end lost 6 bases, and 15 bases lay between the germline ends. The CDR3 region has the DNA TGTGCCAGCAGCCTTACCTCTTACACCAATGAGCAGTTCTTC. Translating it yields CASSLTSYTNEQFF.

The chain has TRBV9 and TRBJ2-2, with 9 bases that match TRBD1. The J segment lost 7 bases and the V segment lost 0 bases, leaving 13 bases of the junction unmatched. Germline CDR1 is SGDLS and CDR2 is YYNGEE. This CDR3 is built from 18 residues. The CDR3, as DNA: TGTGCCAGCAGCGTAGCCCCTGGGTTGGACAGGGGTGACGGGGAGCTGTTTTTT. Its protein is CASSVAPGLDRGDGELFF.

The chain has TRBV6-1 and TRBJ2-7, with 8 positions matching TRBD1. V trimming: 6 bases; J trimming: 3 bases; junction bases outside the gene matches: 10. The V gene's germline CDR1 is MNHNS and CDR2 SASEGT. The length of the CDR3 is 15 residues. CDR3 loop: CASSSTWTGRYEQYF. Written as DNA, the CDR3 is TGTGCCAGCAGCTCAACCTGGACAGGGCGCTACGAGCAGTACTTC.

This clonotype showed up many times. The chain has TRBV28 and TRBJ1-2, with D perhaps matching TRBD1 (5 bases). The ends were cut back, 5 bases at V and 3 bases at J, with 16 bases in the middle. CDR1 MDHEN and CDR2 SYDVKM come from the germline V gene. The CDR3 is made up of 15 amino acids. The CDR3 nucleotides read TGTGCCAGCAGTCTACAAAGGGACCGGGACTATGGCTACACCTTC. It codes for CASSLQRDRDYGYTF.

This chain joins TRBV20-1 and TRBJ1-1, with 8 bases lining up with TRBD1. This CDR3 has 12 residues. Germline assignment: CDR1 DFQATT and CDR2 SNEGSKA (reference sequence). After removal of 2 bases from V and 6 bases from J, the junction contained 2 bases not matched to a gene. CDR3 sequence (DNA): TGCAGTGCTAGACAGGGGGCCGCTGAAGCTTTCTTT. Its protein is CSARQGAAEAFF.

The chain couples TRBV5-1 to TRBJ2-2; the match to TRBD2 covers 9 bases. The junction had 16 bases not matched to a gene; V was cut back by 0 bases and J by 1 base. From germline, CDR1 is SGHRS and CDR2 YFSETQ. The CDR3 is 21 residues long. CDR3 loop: CASSLEPRASGEVRNTGELFF. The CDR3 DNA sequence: TGCGCCAGCAGCTTGGAGCCTCGGGCTAGCGGGGAGGTCCGGAACACCGGGGAGCTGTTTTTT.

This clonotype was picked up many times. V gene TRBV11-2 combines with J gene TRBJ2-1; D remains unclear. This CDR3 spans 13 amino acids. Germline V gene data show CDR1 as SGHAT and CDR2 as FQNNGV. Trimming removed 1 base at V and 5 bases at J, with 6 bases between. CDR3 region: CASSLVSDNEQFF. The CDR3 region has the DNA TGTGCCAGCAGCTTAGTCAGCGACAATGAGCAGTTCTTC. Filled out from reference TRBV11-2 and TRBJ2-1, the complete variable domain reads EAGVAQSPRYKIIEKRQSVAFWCNPISGHATLYWYQQILGQGPKLLIQFQNNGVVDDSQLPKDRFSAERLKGVDSTLKIQPAKLEDSAVYLCASSLVSDNEQFFGPGTRLTVL.

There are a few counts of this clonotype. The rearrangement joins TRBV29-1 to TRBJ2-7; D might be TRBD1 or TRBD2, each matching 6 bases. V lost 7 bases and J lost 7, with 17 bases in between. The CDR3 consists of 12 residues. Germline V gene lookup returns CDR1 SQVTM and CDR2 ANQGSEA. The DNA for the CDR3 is TGCAGCGGACTTCTAGGGGGACTGGAGCAGTACTTC. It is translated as CSGLLGGLEQYF.

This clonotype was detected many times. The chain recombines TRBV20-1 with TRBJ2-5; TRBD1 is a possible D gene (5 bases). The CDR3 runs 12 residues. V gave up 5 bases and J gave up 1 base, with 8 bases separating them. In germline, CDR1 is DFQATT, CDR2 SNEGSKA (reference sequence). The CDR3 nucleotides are TGCAGTGCTGGACATCCCCAAGAGACCCAGTACTTC. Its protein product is CSAGHPQETQYF.

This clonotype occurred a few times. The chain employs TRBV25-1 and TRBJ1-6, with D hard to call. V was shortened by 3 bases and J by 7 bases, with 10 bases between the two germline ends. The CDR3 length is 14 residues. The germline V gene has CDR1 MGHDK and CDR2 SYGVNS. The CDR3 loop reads CASSDPGRNSPLHF. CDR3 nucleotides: TGTGCCAGCAGTGATCCCGGACGAAATTCACCCCTCCACTTT.

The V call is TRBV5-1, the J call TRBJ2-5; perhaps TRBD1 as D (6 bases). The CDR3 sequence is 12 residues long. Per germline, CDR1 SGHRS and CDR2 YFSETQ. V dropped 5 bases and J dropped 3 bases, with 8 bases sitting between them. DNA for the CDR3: TGCGCCAGCAGGGGGGCAAAAGAGACCCAGTACTTC. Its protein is CASRGAKETQYF.

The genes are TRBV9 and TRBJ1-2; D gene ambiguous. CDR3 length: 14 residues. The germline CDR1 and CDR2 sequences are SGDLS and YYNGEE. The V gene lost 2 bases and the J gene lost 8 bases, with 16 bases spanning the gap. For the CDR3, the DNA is TGTGCCAGCAGCGTGGACTCCGGCGTCGGGGGCTACACCTTC. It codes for CASSVDSGVGGYTF.

CDR3 DNA sequence: TGTGCCAGCAGTTTAACGGGTACGAGCAATCAGCCCCAGCATTTT. This encodes CASSLTGTSNQPQHF. The gene calls are TRBV12-3 or TRBV12-4 and TRBJ1-5, with D unclear. V gave up 2 bases and J gave up 1 base, with 9 bases separating them. The CDR3 totals 15 residues.

CDR3: CASRPDGAETYEQYF. CDR3 in DNA: TGTGCCAGCAGGCCGGATGGGGCGGAAACCTACGAGCAGTACTTC. The chain employs TRBV2 and TRBJ2-7; tentative D call: TRBD1 (5 bases). Germline CDR1 SNHLY, CDR2 FYNNEI. This CDR3 has 15 amino acids. Trimming took off 6 bases at V and 2 bases at J, with 17 bases between the two ends.

For the CDR3, the DNA is TGTGCCTGGAGTGGCGAGGGGGGGGATGAGCAGTTCTTC. The encoded protein is CAWSGEGGDEQFF. This chain uses TRBV30 with TRBJ2-1; possibly TRBD2 for D (7 bases). This CDR3 region has 13 residues. Per the germline V gene, CDR1 is GTSNPN and CDR2 is SVGIG (reference sequence). With 1 base removed from V and 8 bases from J, the gap between germline ends came to 12 bases.

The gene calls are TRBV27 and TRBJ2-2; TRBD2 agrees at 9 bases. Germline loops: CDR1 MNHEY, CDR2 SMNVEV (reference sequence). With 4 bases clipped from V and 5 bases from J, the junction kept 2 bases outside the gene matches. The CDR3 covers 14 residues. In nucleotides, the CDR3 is TGTGCCAGCAGTTCCGGACTAGCGACCGGGGAGCTGTTTTTT. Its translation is CASSSGLATGELFF.

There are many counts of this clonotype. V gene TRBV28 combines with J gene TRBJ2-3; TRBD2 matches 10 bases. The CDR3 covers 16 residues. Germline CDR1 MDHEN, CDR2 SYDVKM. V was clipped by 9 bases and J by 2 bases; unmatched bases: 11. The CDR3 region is CASRGGSGRATDTQYF. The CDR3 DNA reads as TGTGCCAGTAGAGGGGGCAGCGGGAGGGCCACAGATACGCAGTATTTT.

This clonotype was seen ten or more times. CDR3 residues: CASSQVTGNNYGYTF. The CDR3 DNA reads TGTGCCAGCAGCCAAGTAACAGGGAATAACTATGGCTACACCTTC. The chain employs TRBV3-1 and TRBJ1-2, with a tentative D call TRBD1 (6 bases). The V gene lost 1 base and the J gene lost 1 base, with 10 bases spanning the gap. Germline CDR1 is LGHDT and CDR2 is YNNKEL (reference sequence). This CDR3 is 15 amino acids long.

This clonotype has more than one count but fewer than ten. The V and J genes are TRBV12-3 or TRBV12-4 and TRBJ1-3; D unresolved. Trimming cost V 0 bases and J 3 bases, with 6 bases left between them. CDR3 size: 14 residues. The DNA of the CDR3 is TGTGCCAGCAGTTTAGCAGGGTTTGGAAACACCATATATTTT. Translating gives CASSLAGFGNTIYF.

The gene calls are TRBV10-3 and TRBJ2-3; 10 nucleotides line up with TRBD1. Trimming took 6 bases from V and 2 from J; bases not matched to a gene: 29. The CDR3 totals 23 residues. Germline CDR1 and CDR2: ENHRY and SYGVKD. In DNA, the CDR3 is TGTGCCATCAGCGGAGCCGGGACAGGGGAATTGGTGACGGTGGCGGGATCCACAGATACGCAGTATTTT. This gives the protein CAISGAGTGELVTVAGSTDTQYF.

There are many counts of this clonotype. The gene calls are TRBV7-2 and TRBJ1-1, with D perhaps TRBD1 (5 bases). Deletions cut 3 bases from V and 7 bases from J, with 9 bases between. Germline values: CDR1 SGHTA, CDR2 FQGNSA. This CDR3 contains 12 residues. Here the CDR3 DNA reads TGTGCCAGCAGCTTGGGAGGGGTTGAAGCTTTCTTT. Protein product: CASSLGGVEAFF. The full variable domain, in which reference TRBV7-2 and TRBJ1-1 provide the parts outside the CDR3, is GAGVSQSPSNKVTEKGKDVELRCDPISGHTALYWYRQSLGQGLEFLIYFQGNSAPDKSGLPSDRFSAERTGGSVSTLTIQRTQQEDSAVYLCASSLGGVEAFFGQGTRLTVV.

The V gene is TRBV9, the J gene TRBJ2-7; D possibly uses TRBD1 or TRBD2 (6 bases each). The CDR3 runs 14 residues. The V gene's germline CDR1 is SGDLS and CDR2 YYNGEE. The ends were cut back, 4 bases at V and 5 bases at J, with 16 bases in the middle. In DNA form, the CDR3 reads TGTGCCAGCAGCAAGAGAGGGGGGTCCCACGAGCAGTACTTC. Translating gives CASSKRGGSHEQYF.

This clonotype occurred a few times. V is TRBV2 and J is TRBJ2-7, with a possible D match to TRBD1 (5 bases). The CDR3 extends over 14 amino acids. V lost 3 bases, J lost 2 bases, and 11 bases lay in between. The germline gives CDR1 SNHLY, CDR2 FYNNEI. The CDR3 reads CASSDPWGTYEQYF. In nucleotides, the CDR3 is TGTGCCAGCAGTGATCCATGGGGCACCTACGAGCAGTACTTC.

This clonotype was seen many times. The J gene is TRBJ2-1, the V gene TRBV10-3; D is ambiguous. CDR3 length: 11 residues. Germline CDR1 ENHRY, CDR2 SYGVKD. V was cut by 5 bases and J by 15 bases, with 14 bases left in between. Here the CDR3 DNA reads TGTGCCATCAGTCCGGGCGTACTGAGGTTCTTC. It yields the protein CAISPGVLRFF.

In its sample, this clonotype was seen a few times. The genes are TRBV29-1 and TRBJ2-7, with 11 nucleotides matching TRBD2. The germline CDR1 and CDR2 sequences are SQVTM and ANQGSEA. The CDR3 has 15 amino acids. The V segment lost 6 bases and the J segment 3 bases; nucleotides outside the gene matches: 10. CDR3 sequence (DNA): TGCAGCGTGGGGCTCCAGACTAGCGGGATCTACGAGCAGTACTTC. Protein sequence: CSVGLQTSGIYEQYF.

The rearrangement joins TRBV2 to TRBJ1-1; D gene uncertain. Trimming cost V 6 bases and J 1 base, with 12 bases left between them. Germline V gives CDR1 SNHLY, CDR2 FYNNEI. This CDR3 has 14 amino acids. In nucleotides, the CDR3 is TGTGCCAGCAGGAAGGAGGCAGGGAACACTGAAGCTTTCTTT. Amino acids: CASRKEAGNTEAFF.

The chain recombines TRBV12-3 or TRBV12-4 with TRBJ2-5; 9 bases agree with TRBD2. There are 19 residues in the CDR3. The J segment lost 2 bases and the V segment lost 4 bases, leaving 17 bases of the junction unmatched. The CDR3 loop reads CASSSLLRGVLAGQETQYF. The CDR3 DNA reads TGTGCCAGCAGTTCCCTCCTACGTGGGGTGCTAGCGGGACAAGAGACCCAGTACTTC.

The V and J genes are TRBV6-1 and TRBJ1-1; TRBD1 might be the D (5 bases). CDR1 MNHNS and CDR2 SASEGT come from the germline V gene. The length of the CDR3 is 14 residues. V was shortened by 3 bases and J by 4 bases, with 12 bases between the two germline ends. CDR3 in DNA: TGTGCCAGCAGTGAGTGGGGCTCGCGCACTGAAGCTTTCTTT. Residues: CASSEWGSRTEAFF.